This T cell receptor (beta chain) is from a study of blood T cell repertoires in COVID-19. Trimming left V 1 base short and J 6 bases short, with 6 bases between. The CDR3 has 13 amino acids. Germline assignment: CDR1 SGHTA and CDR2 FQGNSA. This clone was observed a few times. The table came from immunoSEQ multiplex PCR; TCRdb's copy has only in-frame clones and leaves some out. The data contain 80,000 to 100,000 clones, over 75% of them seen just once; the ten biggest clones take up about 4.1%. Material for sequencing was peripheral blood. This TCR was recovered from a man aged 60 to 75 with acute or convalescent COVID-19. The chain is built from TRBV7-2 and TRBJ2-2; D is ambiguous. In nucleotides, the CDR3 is TGTGCCAGCAGCTTAGTGAGGTCCGGGGAGCTGTTTTTT. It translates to CASSLVRSGELFF.